The 27 T cell receptor beta chains in this list originate from one sample, sequenced in a study of preoperative IRX-2 immunotherapy in early breast cancer. Data came from immunoSEQ multiplex PCR; TCRdb stores just in-frame clones and leaves some out. The table has 30,000 to 35,000 clones, over 80% seen once; the top ten hold 2% to 3%. Treatment of the sample: preoperative locoregional IRX-2 cytokine immunotherapy. This sample comprised lymph node tissue, obtained from a patient treated with IRX-2 immunotherapy. The source of these receptors is a human donor with breast cancer.

The V gene is TRBV19, the J gene TRBJ2-7; D uncertain. There are 11 residues in the CDR3. Germline CDR1 reads LNHDA; CDR2 reads SQIVND (reference sequence). Trimming removed 3 bases from V and 5 bases from J, with 5 bases in between. This chain's CDR3 is CASSIGHEQYF. The DNA of the CDR3 is TGTGCCAGTAGTATCGGGCACGAGCAGTACTTC.

V and J are TRBV14 and TRBJ1-2; D is undetermined. Deletions cut 0 bases from V and 4 bases from J, with 12 bases between. Germline CDR1 and CDR2: SGHDN and FVKESK. The CDR3 runs to 15 residues. The CDR3 here is CASSQDISTAYGYTF. Written as DNA, the CDR3 is TGTGCCAGCAGCCAAGATATAAGTACCGCCTATGGCTACACCTTC.

With respect to this clone: An end of the junction does not agree with germline; a read error may underlie this. The CDR3 DNA is TGTGCCAGCAGCTTCGGAGGGGGGAACTATGGCTACACCTTC. It translates to CASSFGGGNYGYTF. The J gene is TRBJ1-2, the V gene TRBV15, with a tentative D call TRBD1 (6 bases). Looked up from germline, CDR1 is LNHNV and CDR2 is YYDKDF (reference sequence). The CDR3 is 14 amino acids.

The J gene is TRBJ2-4, the V gene TRBV15; either TRBD1 or TRBD2 may fit D (5 bases each). V lost 5 bases, J lost 3 bases, and 17 bases lay in between. This CDR3 region has 16 residues. CDR1 and CDR2 (germline): LNHNV, YYDKDF (reference sequence). Here the CDR3 reads CATSEYKGPFKNIQYF. CDR3 sequence (DNA): TGTGCCACCAGCGAATATAAGGGACCTTTCAAAAACATTCAGTACTTC. Full variable domain (rest looked up from reference TRBV15 and TRBJ2-4): DAMVIQNPRYQVTQFGKPVTLSCSQTLNHNVMYWYQQKSSQAPKLLFHYYDKDFNNEADTPDNFQSRRPNTSFCFLDIRSPGLGDTAMYLCATSEYKGPFKNIQYFGAGTRLSVL.

The chain recombines TRBV28 with TRBJ1-4, with a possible D match to TRBD1 (5 bases). Germline CDR1 MDHEN, CDR2 SYDVKM. Trimming removed 8 bases from V and 3 bases from J, with 10 bases in between. This CDR3 contains 13 residues. The CDR3: CASGTVPNEKLFF. CDR3 coding DNA: TGTGCCAGCGGGACGGTCCCTAATGAAAAACTGTTTTTT. The whole variable domain, filled in from reference TRBV28 and TRBJ1-4, reads DVKVTQSSRYLVKRTGEKVFLECVQDMDHENMFWYRQDPGLGLRLIYFSYDVKMKEKGDIPEGYSVSREKKERFSLILESASTNQTSMYLCASGTVPNEKLFFGSGTQLSVL.

A single count supports this clone. The gene calls are TRBV4-1 and TRBJ2-1; D not resolved. V was cut by 1 base and J by 0 bases, with 13 bases left in between. This CDR3 is 17 amino acids long. The germline CDR1 and CDR2 sequences are MGHRA and YSYEKL. CDR3 in amino acids: CASSQGLPGNSYNEQFF. DNA for the CDR3: TGCGCCAGCAGCCAAGGACTGCCGGGCAACTCCTACAATGAGCAGTTCTTC.

The chain employs TRBV6-8 and TRBJ2-7; D is ambiguous. The CDR3 covers 15 residues. Trimming removed 0 bases at V and 2 bases at J, with 11 bases between. Per the germline V gene, CDR1 is MNHGY and CDR2 is SAAAGT. In nucleotides, the CDR3 is TGTGCCAGCAGTTACTCGCCAAGGTTGGCCTACGAGCAGTACTTC. Protein: CASSYSPRLAYEQYF.

The chain links TRBV28 to TRBJ2-1, with a tentative D call TRBD1 (6 bases). Trimming removed 6 bases at V and 6 bases at J, with 21 bases between. Germline V CDR1 and CDR2: MDHEN, SYDVKM. The length of the CDR3 is 16 residues. The CDR3 DNA is TGTGCCAGCAGAGCTCCTAGTTGGACAGCCTTCAATGAGCAGTTCTTC. Its protein product is CASRAPSWTAFNEQFF.

The chain combines TRBV6-8 with TRBJ2-7, with D perhaps TRBD1 or TRBD2 (5 bases each). The CDR3 length is 14 residues. Trimming left V 10 bases short and J 7 bases short, with 23 bases between. CDR1 and CDR2 (germline): MNHGY, SAAAGT. The CDR3 nucleotides read TGTGCCACCACCACGGGGACCCCTCGAGGGGAGCAGTACTTC. Protein product: CATTTGTPRGEQYF.

This clone was recorded a few times. At one boundary the junction diverges from the germline segment, which might be a read error. The V and J genes are TRBV15 and TRBJ1-3; 7 positions match TRBD1. Germline CDR1 reads LNHNV; CDR2 reads YYDKDF (reference sequence). The CDR3 is 15 amino acids. The CDR3 region has the DNA TGTGCCACCACCCCTAACAGGGGTTCTGGGAACACCATATATTTT. It specifies CATTPNRGSGNTIYF.

The chain has TRBV30 and TRBJ2-1, with a tentative D call TRBD1 (5 bases). Germline V gene data show CDR1 as GTSNPN and CDR2 as SVGIG (reference sequence). Trimming left V 3 bases short and J 8 bases short, with 17 bases between. The CDR3 has 14 amino acids. CDR3 nucleotide sequence: TGTGCCTGGAGGGGGCCTCGACTGAGCGATGAGCAGTTCTTC. This encodes CAWRGPRLSDEQFF.

V usage is TRBV19 and J usage is TRBJ1-5, with D unresolved. The CDR3 contains 13 residues. Trimming took 7 bases from V and 4 from J, leaving 11 bases between them. Germline assignment: CDR1 LNHDA and CDR2 SQIVND (reference sequence). The CDR3 is CASTNIQNQPQHF. The CDR3 DNA sequence: TGTGCCAGTACCAACATTCAGAATCAGCCCCAGCATTTT. The full variable domain, its missing parts supplied by reference TRBV19 and TRBJ1-5, is DGGITQSPKYLFRKEGQNVTLSCEQNLNHDAMYWYRQDPGQGLRLIYYSQIVNDFQKGDIAEGYSVSREKKESFPLTVTSAQKNPTAFYLCASTNIQNQPQHFGDGTRLSIL.

The chain carries TRBV28 and TRBJ2-7; TRBD2 agrees at 12 bases. Trimming cost V 5 bases and J 2 bases; bases outside gene matches: 13. The germline V gene has CDR1 MDHEN and CDR2 SYDVKM. The CDR3 sequence is 18 residues long. The CDR3 DNA follows: TGTGCCAGCAGTGCCAGGACTAGCGGGGAGGAAAGTCCCTACGAGCAGTACTTC. This sequence encodes CASSARTSGEESPYEQYF.

This chain connects TRBV19 to TRBJ1-1; 7 bases align to TRBD1. Trimming at V came to 6 bases and at J to 7 bases, leaving 2 bases not matched to a gene. Germline CDR1 and CDR2: LNHDA and SQIVND (reference sequence). The CDR3 consists of 11 residues. DNA for the CDR3: TGTGCCAGTAGCCAGGGGGGTGAAGCTTTCTTT. Protein sequence: CASSQGGEAFF.

The V and J genes are TRBV7-5 and TRBJ1-2; TRBD1, the D gene given by the table, was not confirmed from the DNA. TRBV7-5 is reported as a pseudogene. CDR3 length: 15 amino acids. The CDR3 DNA sequence: TGTGCCAGCAGCTTAGTACAGGGGGCTGACTATGGCTACACCTTC. This encodes CASSLVQGADYGYTF.

This clone was seen a single time. The rearrangement uses TRBV18 and TRBJ2-2; the D gene is possibly TRBD2 (5 bases). V was clipped by 4 bases and J by 1 base, with 7 bases between them. The CDR3 loop spans 14 amino acids. Germline V gene sequence: CDR1 KGHSH, CDR2 LQKENI. CDR3: CASSLDWNTGELFF. The CDR3 DNA is TGTGCCAGCTCACTGGACTGGAACACCGGGGAGCTGTTTTTT.

V gene TRBV19 combines with J gene TRBJ2-7; maybe TRBD2 (6 bases). The V end lost 3 bases, the J end lost 0 bases, and 15 bases lay between the germline ends. Looked up from germline, CDR1 is LNHDA and CDR2 is SQIVND (reference sequence). The CDR3 runs 16 residues. The CDR3 loop is CASSMGLAPGSYEQYF. The CDR3 DNA reads as TGTGCCAGTAGTATGGGACTCGCACCGGGCTCCTACGAGCAGTACTTC.

J is TRBJ1-5 and V is TRBV28; TRBD1 aligns across 9 bases. Germline V gene sequence: CDR1 MDHEN, CDR2 SYDVKM. V shed 1 base and J 3 bases; nucleotides not matched to a gene: 4. The CDR3 sequence is 16 residues long. CDR3: CASSLSRDRVNQPQHF. CDR3 bases: TGTGCCAGCAGTTTATCAAGGGACAGGGTCAATCAGCCCCAGCATTTT.

The chain couples TRBV14 to TRBJ2-1; D gene unclear. V was shortened by 2 bases and J by 4 bases, with 6 bases between the two germline ends. Germline lookup yields CDR1 SGHDN and CDR2 FVKESK. The CDR3 consists of 13 residues. The CDR3 spells CASSQLRYNEQFF. For the CDR3, the DNA is TGTGCCAGCAGCCAACTGCGGTACAATGAGCAGTTCTTC.

Only a few counts were recorded for this clone. V is TRBV15 and J is TRBJ2-1; tentative D call: TRBD2 (6 bases). Trimming took off 2 bases at V and 1 base at J, with 12 bases between the two ends. Germline loops: CDR1 LNHNV, CDR2 YYDKDF (reference sequence). The CDR3 contains 16 residues. CDR3 loop: CATSRHRRVSYNEQFF. The CDR3 DNA follows: TGTGCCACCAGCAGACATCGGAGGGTTTCCTACAATGAGCAGTTCTTC.

The J gene is TRBJ2-7, the V gene TRBV28; tentative D call: TRBD1 (6 bases). V gave up 6 bases and J gave up 7 bases, with 13 bases separating them. The CDR3 covers 12 residues. Germline loops: CDR1 MDHEN, CDR2 SYDVKM. The CDR3 loop is CASRDSPLEQYF. The CDR3 DNA reads TGTGCCAGCAGGGACAGCCCGTTAGAGCAGTACTTC.

The genes are TRBV27 and TRBJ2-5, with no clear D. Trimming took 2 bases from V and 6 from J, leaving 13 bases between them. This CDR3 is built from 14 residues. Germline V gives CDR1 MNHEY, CDR2 SMNVEV (reference sequence). Here the CDR3 DNA reads TGTGCCAGCAGTTTAACGGGTCTAGGTAAGACCCAGTACTTC. It encodes CASSLTGLGKTQYF.

Notes on this clone: The read ends 5 residues early relative to the CDR3; the germline J gene fills the gap. The chain couples TRBV5-1 to TRBJ2-2, with 8 positions matching TRBD2. The CDR3 contains 16 residues. The V gene's germline CDR1 is SGHRS and CDR2 YFSETQ. The sequenced CDR3 bases are TGCGCCAGCAGCTTGGATCGGCCTAGCGGGCTC. This gives the protein CASSLDRPSGL. The whole CDR3 is CASSLDRPSGLGELFF.

This chain links TRBV6-8 with TRBJ1-1, with 8 bases lining up with TRBD1. Germline V gene sequence: CDR1 MNHGY, CDR2 SAAAGT. This CDR3 contains 14 residues. The junction had 4 bases not matched to a gene; V was cut back by 5 bases and J by 2 bases. The CDR3 here is CASSAGQGNTEAFF. CDR3 nucleotides: TGTGCCAGCAGTGCAGGACAGGGAAACACTGAAGCTTTCTTT.

This chain joins TRBV11-3 and TRBJ1-1; D is perhaps TRBD1 (6 bases). The CDR3 spans 14 residues. Germline V CDR1 and CDR2: SGHNT, YENEEA. Between the trimmed V and J ends, which lost 7 bases and 1 base, there was a span of 13 bases. CDR3 nucleotides: TGTGCCAGCACCAGGACAGCGGGGAACACTGAAGCTTTCTTT. Its protein is CASTRTAGNTEAFF.

This sequence joins TRBV29-1 and TRBJ1-2; D call uncertain. There are 14 residues in the CDR3. The ends were cut back, 0 bases at V and 4 bases at J, with 12 bases in the middle. CDR1 SQVTM and CDR2 ANQGSEA come from the germline V gene. The CDR3 coding sequence is TGCAGCGTTGAAGAGGTGCTATCAGGCTATGGCTACACCTTC. Its protein product is CSVEEVLSGYGYTF.

This chain links TRBV28 with TRBJ1-1, with 10 bases fitting TRBD1. Per germline, CDR1 MDHEN and CDR2 SYDVKM. V gave up 6 bases and J gave up 6 bases; unmatched junction bases: 1. CDR3 length: 12 amino acids. The CDR3 coding sequence is TGTGCCAGCAGGACAGGGGGCCCTGAAGCTTTCTTT. As protein: CASRTGGPEAFF.